This T cell receptor beta chain derives from a study of cytomegalovirus exposure and HLA in healthy donors. Points from the study as a whole: Many donors carried some public TCRs, although rarity characterized most TCR sequences. A later analysis found first-cohort TCR clusters tended to co-occur in the 120 or so validation repertoires. Reports showed the classifier diagnosing cytomegalovirus status with high specificity and sensitivity. Investigators reported 150 to 200 TCR beta chains as tied to cytomegalovirus.

Regarding this clone: Its antigen is still unknown. The junction does not match germline at one end; this may be a read error.

TCRdb's copy holds only in-frame clones and misses some; the assay was immunoSEQ multiplex PCR. In the table there are 210,000 or so clones, around 90% of which are singletons. Germline assignment: CDR1 SSHAT and CDR2 FNYEAQ (reference sequence). This CDR3 contains 15 residues. The chain employs TRBV7-7 and TRBJ2-2; 8 positions match TRBD2. Sequencing was done on a sample of PBMCs. The clonotype originates from a woman under 30 in good health and CMV-seronegative. CDR3 protein: CASSSRTSGTGELFF. The CDR3 DNA reads TGTGCTAGCAGCTCACGTACTAGCGGAACCGGGGAGCTGTTTTTT.